Given below is one TCR beta chain in context. This receptor's antigen is unknown. It has no much larger one-base neighbor in the sample; base qualities were not kept. The record originates from a study of blood T cell repertoires in COVID-19 (dated by TCRdb to about 2020). Describing the broader study: The collaborator samples originated in the United States, Italy and Spain and spanned the acute and convalescent phases of COVID-19. Deeply sampled blood TCRbeta repertoires from subjects exposed to, actively infected with, or recovered from COVID-19 were included in the dataset. Nearly every sample came with metadata listing a de-identified subject ID, COVID-19 status, age in years and sex. Where available, HLA class I and class II types were taken from metadata supplied by the sample provider and were not determined by assay-based typing. The repertoires were released in a freely available public database meant as a resource for research on the immune response to SARS-CoV-2. The prospective study material was composed of cDNA or gDNA derived from T cells, B-cell-depleted T cells, or PBMCs. Samples came from the ongoing ImmuneRACE study (first 160 participants) plus 1,254 subjects from 6 global collaborators.

CDR3 length: 14 amino acids, cysteine to phenylalanine. Just the 42-base CDR3 DNA is kept, in frame starting at base 1. V is cut back by 4 bases and J by 7 bases, with 7 bases in the junction unmatched. CDR1 and CDR2, looked up from the germline V gene (reference sequence), are LNHDA and SQIVND. TCRbeta CDR3 regions were amplified from genomic DNA by means of the immunoSEQ Assay, a bias-controlled multiplex PCR. The study's processing was this. The number of nucleated cells in each sample was estimated from the amplification of reference gene primers within the assay. To quantify the absolute abundance of each unique TCRbeta CDR3 rearrangement, sequence reads were collapsed and filtered. For each sample, productive Simpson clonality was calculated by taking the square root of Simpson's diversity index across productive rearrangements. TCRdb's version of the immuneACCESS table is confined to in-frame rearrangements and falls short of the full clone set. An unresolved V gene accounts for under half of the shortfall where checked; the remainder is of unknown origin. V, J and clone size are those of that table, while D and trimming were read from the DNA. Across this sample there are 200,000 to 300,000 clones, with roughly 80% seen only once. In total, the top ten clones hold 4.2% of the sample.

General findings and caveats noted by the study authors: How much clinical and demographic metadata was included differed by source and by participant, and the metadata was provided uncurated.

Collaborating institutions collected whole blood in K2EDTA tubes following their own protocols. For TCRbeta analysis, collaborators shipped samples as frozen whole blood, isolated PBMCs, or DNA extracted from either of those sample types. This sequence was found in a man between 60 and 75 years old with acute or convalescent COVID-19. The sequence is built from TRBV19 and TRBJ1-5, and TRBD1 aligns with 7 junction nucleotides. Sequenced input: peripheral blood. The DNA sequence is TGTGCCAGTAGTACTTCAGGGGGTCGACAGCCCCAGCATTTT. It translates to CASSTSGGRQPQHF.